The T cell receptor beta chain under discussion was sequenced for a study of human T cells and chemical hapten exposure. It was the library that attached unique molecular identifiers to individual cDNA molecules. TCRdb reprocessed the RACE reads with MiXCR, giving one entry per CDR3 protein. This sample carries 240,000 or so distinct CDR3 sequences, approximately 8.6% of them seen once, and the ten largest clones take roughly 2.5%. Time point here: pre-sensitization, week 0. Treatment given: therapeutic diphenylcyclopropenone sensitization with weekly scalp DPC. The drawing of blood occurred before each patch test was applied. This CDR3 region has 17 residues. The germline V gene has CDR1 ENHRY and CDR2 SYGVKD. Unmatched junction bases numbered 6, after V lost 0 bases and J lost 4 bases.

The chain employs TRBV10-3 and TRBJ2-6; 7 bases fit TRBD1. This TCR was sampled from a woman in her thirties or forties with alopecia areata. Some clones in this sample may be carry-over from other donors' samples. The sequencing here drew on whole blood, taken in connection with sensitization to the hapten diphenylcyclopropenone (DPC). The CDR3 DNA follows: TGTGCCATCAGTGAGTCAGAGGGGGCGAACGGGGCCAACGTCCTGACTTTC. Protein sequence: CAISESEGANGANVLTF.